A selection of T cell receptor beta chains follows, all from one sample in a study of T cell responses to AZD1222 COVID-19 vaccine. Some clones are missing from TCRdb's copy, which holds only in-frame ones; the method was immunoSEQ multiplex PCR. The repertoire consists of 180,000 or so clones, with over 80% occurring once and the leading ten covering 4% to 4.5%. The sample consisted of peripheral blood, taken 28 days after the second dose of the MenACWY control vaccine. These receptors were collected from an adult who received the MenACWY meningococcal vaccine as a control. Both conserved end residues are part of each CDR3. Fields, in order: D gene, clone size, J gene, V gene, CDR3 DNA, CDR3 protein. A D gene is named only where the DNA matches it firmly. Only part of the rows carry a size: once, few, many, or a class if the clone is expanded.

D: TRBD2
size: .
J: TRBJ2-3
V: TRBV3-1/TRBV3-2
DNA: TGTGCCAGCAGCCAAGTTAGCGGGAGACAGGGCACAGATACGCAGTATTTT
CDR3: CASSQVSGRQGTDTQYF

D: TRBD2
size: .
J: TRBJ2-3
V: TRBV7-7
DNA: TGTGCCAGCTCCGGGGGGGGTGGCACAGATACGCAGTATTTT
CDR3: CASSGGGGTDTQYF

D: TRBD2
size: .
J: TRBJ2-1
V: TRBV30
DNA: TGTGCCTGGAGTGTATCCCCCCGTATTAAGCGGGGTTCGATAGGGCAGTTCTTC
CDR3: CAWSVSPRIKRGSIGQFF

D: TRBD2
size: .
J: TRBJ2-4
V: TRBV2
DNA: TGTGCCAGCATCGCGGGGGGCGCGGGCAGCATTCAGTACTTC
CDR3: CASIAGGAGSIQYF

D: .
size: once
J: TRBJ2-5
V: TRBV30
DNA: TGTGCCTGGAATACACAGGAAAAAGAGACCCAGTACTTC
CDR3: CAWNTQEKETQYF

D: .
size: .
J: TRBJ1-2
V: TRBV5-1
DNA: TGCGCCAGCGGATCCGGGACGGAGGAAACTCCTAACTATGGCTACACCTTC
CDR3: CASGSGTEETPNYGYTF

D: .
size: .
J: TRBJ2-7
V: TRBV7-9
DNA: TGTGCCAGCGCAACCGGGCGGAGCTCCTACGAGCAGTACTTC
CDR3: CASATGRSSYEQYF

D: TRBD1
size: .
J: TRBJ1-1
V: TRBV28
DNA: TGTGCCAGCAGCGACAGGGGGCGGGAAGCTTTCTTT
CDR3: CASSDRGREAFF

D: .
size: .
J: TRBJ1-4
V: TRBV15
DNA: TGTGCCACCAGCAGAGTGGGGAAATCTAATGAAAAACTGTTTTTT
CDR3: CATSRVGKSNEKLFF

D: .
size: .
J: TRBJ1-1
V: TRBV28
DNA: TGTGCCAGCTGGGGGCCAGACACTGAAGCTTTCTTT
CDR3: CASWGPDTEAFF

D: .
size: .
J: TRBJ2-6
V: TRBV19
DNA: TGTGCCAGTAGGATCCTTGGGGCCAACGTCCTGACTTTC
CDR3: CASRILGANVLTF

D: TRBD2
size: .
J: TRBJ2-1
V: TRBV6-5
DNA: TGTGCCAGCAGTTACTCAAGCGCGGGAGATGAGCAGTTCTTC
CDR3: CASSYSSAGDEQFF

D: .
size: .
J: TRBJ1-5
V: TRBV5-5
DNA: TGTGCCAGCAGCTTGGGGGTACAGGGAGTCTATCAGCCCCAGCATTTT
CDR3: CASSLGVQGVYQPQHF

D: .
size: .
J: TRBJ1-2
V: TRBV30
DNA: TGTGCCTGGTTCAGGACGGCAGTCGACTATGGCTACACCTTC
CDR3: CAWFRTAVDYGYTF

D: .
size: .
J: TRBJ1-3
V: TRBV4-3
DNA: TGCGCCAGCAGCCATTCTCGGGTAGGAGTTGGAAACACCATATATTTT
CDR3: CASSHSRVGVGNTIYF

D: .
size: .
J: TRBJ2-7
V: TRBV15
DNA: TGTGCCACCAGCAGACCTCATGGAACAGGGAGAGGGGGCGAGCAGTACTTC
CDR3: CATSRPHGTGRGGEQYF

D: .
size: .
J: TRBJ1-2
V: TRBV19
DNA: TGTGCCAGTACCGATACAGGGAGGGGTGGCTACACCTTC
CDR3: CASTDTGRGGYTF

D: TRBD1
size: .
J: TRBJ1-2
V: TRBV5-1
DNA: TGCGCCAGCAGCGACTACCCGCAGGGGGCGGGTGGCTACACCTTC
CDR3: CASSDYPQGAGGYTF

D: .
size: once
J: TRBJ2-1
V: TRBV9
DNA: TGTGCCAGCAGCGTCGTCCCAAGGTCGAATGAGCAGTTCTTC
CDR3: CASSVVPRSNEQFF

D: TRBD1
size: .
J: TRBJ1-2
V: TRBV24-1
DNA: TGTGCCACCAGTGCGCAAGGGGGCGACTATGGCTACACCTTC
CDR3: CATSAQGGDYGYTF

D: .
size: .
J: TRBJ1-3
V: TRBV9
DNA: TGTGCCAGCAGCGTCTCCGGGATACCTCGTTCCCCTATAAACACCATATATTTT
CDR3: CASSVSGIPRSPINTIYF

D: .
size: .
J: TRBJ2-7
V: TRBV28
DNA: TGTGCCAGCAGTTTCCAGGGGAAGGGATTCGAGCAGTACTTC
CDR3: CASSFQGKGFEQYF

D: TRBD2
size: once
J: TRBJ2-5
V: TRBV7-2
DNA: TGTGCCAGCAGCTTAGGTAGCGGGAGTGGGGAGACCCAGTACTTC
CDR3: CASSLGSGSGETQYF

D: .
size: .
J: TRBJ2-1
V: TRBV23-1
DNA: TGCGCCAGCAAGGGCTCCTACAATGAGCAGTTCTTC
CDR3: CASKGSYNEQFF

D: TRBD1
size: once
J: TRBJ1-3
V: TRBV11-2
DNA: TGTGCCAGCAGCTACCCCGGGACAGGGTTCGGAAACACCATATATTTT
CDR3: CASSYPGTGFGNTIYF

D: .
size: once
J: TRBJ1-2
V: TRBV15
DNA: TGTGCCACCAGCAGAGATCGGGGAGCCCAAATTTATGGCTACACCTTC
CDR3: CATSRDRGAQIYGYTF

D: .
size: once
J: TRBJ1-4
V: TRBV9
DNA: TGTGCCAGCAGCCCGCATCCATCAACTAATGAAAAACTGTTTTTT
CDR3: CASSPHPSTNEKLFF

D: .
size: .
J: TRBJ1-3
V: TRBV5-8
DNA: TGTGCCAGCAGCTTGGAAACAATTGGAAACACCATATATTTT
CDR3: CASSLETIGNTIYF

D: TRBD2
size: .
J: TRBJ2-7
V: TRBV19
DNA: TGTGCCAGTAGTATGCGCCTAGCGGGAGAGTACGAGCAGTACTTC
CDR3: CASSMRLAGEYEQYF

D: .
size: .
J: TRBJ2-5
V: TRBV9
DNA: TGTGCCAGCAGCGTAGGCGGAGCAGAGACCCAGTACTTC
CDR3: CASSVGGAETQYF

D: .
size: .
J: TRBJ2-1
V: TRBV7-9
DNA: TGTGCCAGCAGCTTAGTGGGAGGATATGGCGATGAGCAGTTCTTC
CDR3: CASSLVGGYGDEQFF

D: TRBD1
size: .
J: TRBJ1-1
V: TRBV7-2
DNA: TGTGCCAGCAGCTCTCCGGGACAGGGTTTAGCTTTCTTT
CDR3: CASSSPGQGLAFF

D: .
size: .
J: TRBJ1-2
V: TRBV2
DNA: TGTGCCAGCAGTGGCAAGGGCTACACCTTC
CDR3: CASSGKGYTF

D: .
size: .
J: TRBJ2-5
V: TRBV5-1
DNA: TGCGCCAGCAGCTTACCCGGGACCCATAGGGGAAGGGAGACCCAGTACTTC
CDR3: CASSLPGTHRGRETQYF

D: .
size: .
J: TRBJ1-1
V: TRBV12-3/TRBV12-4
DNA: TGTGCCAGCAGTTTCGGTGGCACTGAAGCTTTCTTT
CDR3: CASSFGGTEAFF

D: TRBD2
size: .
J: TRBJ2-1
V: TRBV18
DNA: TGTGCCAGCTCACCGTTAACTAGCGGGTACAATGAGCAGTTCTTC
CDR3: CASSPLTSGYNEQFF

D: TRBD1
size: .
J: TRBJ1-5
V: TRBV19
DNA: TGTGCCAGTAGTAACAGGGACAGGGCAGTTTCGGAGCCCCAGCATTTT
CDR3: CASSNRDRAVSEPQHF

D: .
size: .
J: TRBJ2-7
V: TRBV6-2/TRBV6-3
DNA: TGTGCCAGCAGCCATGACGCTAGGGGAAGCTCCTACGAGCAGTACTTC
CDR3: CASSHDARGSSYEQYF

D: .
size: .
J: TRBJ1-1
V: TRBV7-2
DNA: TGTGCCAGCAGCTCCCGACGTCGTGACACTGAAGCTTTCTTT
CDR3: CASSSRRRDTEAFF

D: .
size: once
J: TRBJ1-5
V: TRBV7-2
DNA: TGTGCCAGCAGCCGAAGCAATCAGCCCCAGCATTTT
CDR3: CASSRSNQPQHF

D: TRBD1
size: once
J: TRBJ1-5
V: TRBV10-2
DNA: TGCGCCAGCAGAGACGGACAGGGGAAGAATCAGCCCCAGCATTTT
CDR3: CASRDGQGKNQPQHF

D: TRBD2
size: .
J: TRBJ2-5
V: TRBV7-2
DNA: TGTGCCAGCAGCTTAAGGGGGACTAGCGGGATCGAGACCCAGTACTTC
CDR3: CASSLRGTSGIETQYF

D: TRBD1
size: once
J: TRBJ2-7
V: TRBV7-9
DNA: TGTGCCAGCAGCTTGGCCACAGGGGGCGACGAGCAGTACTTC
CDR3: CASSLATGGDEQYF

D: .
size: .
J: TRBJ2-7
V: TRBV5-1
DNA: TGCGCCAGCAGCTTTCTGGGCTACGAGCAGTACTTC
CDR3: CASSFLGYEQYF

D: .
size: .
J: TRBJ1-2
V: TRBV19
DNA: TGTGCCACTTTCCGGGACTATGGCTACACCTTC
CDR3: CATFRDYGYTF

D: TRBD2
size: .
J: TRBJ2-7
V: TRBV7-9
DNA: TGTGCCAGCAGCTTACCCCTAGCGGGAGGACCCCACGAGCAGTACTTC
CDR3: CASSLPLAGGPHEQYF

D: .
size: .
J: TRBJ2-7
V: TRBV5-1
DNA: TGCGCCAGCAGCTTTGACACCCCCGGCCTTCGCGAGCAGTACTTC
CDR3: CASSFDTPGLREQYF

D: .
size: .
J: TRBJ1-4
V: TRBV28
DNA: TGTGCCAGCGCCGTGGGGGGGTCAACTAATGAAAAACTGTTTTTT
CDR3: CASAVGGSTNEKLFF